The 28 T cell receptor beta chains presented below share a single source sample, sequenced in a study of blood T cell repertoires in COVID-19. The assay was immunoSEQ multiplex PCR, and TCRdb's table has in-frame clones only and misses some. Found here are about 100,000 clones, about 90% of them singletons; the top ten hold 6.5% to 8%. The sequenced sample consisted of peripheral blood. The source is a young man in a cohort sampled during active COVID-19.

This clone was observed a few times. The rearrangement links TRBV27 to TRBJ2-7, with D possibly being TRBD1 (5 bases). Trimming shortened V by 6 bases and J by 2 bases, and 14 bases separated the two germline ends. Germline lookup yields CDR1 MNHEY and CDR2 SMNVEV (reference sequence). The CDR3 runs to 14 residues. The CDR3 DNA reads as TGTGCCAGCAGGCGTCCGACAGCTACCTACGAGCAGTACTTC. The encoded protein is CASRRPTATYEQYF.

This chain uses TRBV4-1 with TRBJ2-2, with D possibly TRBD1 on 6 matching bases. Per the germline V gene, CDR1 is MGHRA and CDR2 is YSYEKL. The CDR3 spans 15 residues. Trimming cost V 1 base and J 5 bases, with 11 bases left between them. The CDR3 is CASSQVARGTGELFF. The DNA of the CDR3 is TGCGCCAGCAGCCAAGTGGCGAGGGGGACCGGGGAGCTGTTTTTT.

This rearrangement joins TRBV7-9 to TRBJ2-7, with TRBD2 matching 8 bases. Germline assignment: CDR1 SEHNR and CDR2 FQNEAQ (reference sequence). The CDR3 sequence is 13 residues long. V dropped 1 base and J dropped 11; count of bases not matched to a gene: 7. In DNA form, the CDR3 reads TGTGCCAGCAGCTTAGGCACTGCGGGGGGCAAGTACTTC. Its translation: CASSLGTAGGKYF.

The chain combines TRBV5-1 with TRBJ2-7; maybe TRBD2 (6 bases). There are 15 residues in the CDR3. Germline lookup yields CDR1 SGHRS and CDR2 YFSETQ. V was trimmed by 0 bases and J by 7 bases, leaving 17 bases between them. DNA for the CDR3: TGCGCCAGCAGCTTGGGACTTCCGGGCGCGGGGGAGCAGTACTTC. It is translated as CASSLGLPGAGEQYF.

This sequence joins TRBV15 and TRBJ2-1; 8 bases map to TRBD1. This CDR3 comprises 16 residues. Per the germline V gene, CDR1 is LNHNV and CDR2 is YYDKDF (reference sequence). The junction had 2 bases not matched to a gene; V was cut back by 0 bases and J by 1 base. CDR3 coding DNA: TGTGCCACCAGCAGAGATGACAGGGGTTCCTACAATGAGCAGTTCTTC. This translates into CATSRDDRGSYNEQFF.

The chain couples TRBV5-5 to TRBJ1-2; TRBD1 might be the D (6 bases). The CDR3 loop spans 16 amino acids. V was cut by 3 bases and J by 3 bases, with 18 bases left in between. CDR1 is SGHKS, CDR2 YYEKEE, per germline (reference sequence). The CDR3 sequence is CASSSIQGTTDYGYTF. In nucleotides, the CDR3 is TGTGCCAGCAGCTCAATTCAGGGGACCACTGACTATGGCTACACCTTC.

The chain has TRBV5-6 and TRBJ1-1; D perhaps matches TRBD1 (6 bases). V was clipped by 4 bases and J by 4 bases, with 14 bases between them. CDR1 SGHDT and CDR2 YYEEEE come from the germline V gene. This CDR3 is 14 amino acids long. The CDR3 sequence: CASSEIGDTTEAFF. The CDR3 bases are TGTGCCAGCAGCGAGATAGGGGACACCACTGAAGCTTTCTTT.

The gene calls are TRBV2 and TRBJ1-2; unclear D gene. This CDR3 comprises 13 residues. Germline CDR1 is SNHLY and CDR2 is FYNNEI. Trimming took 6 bases from V and 8 from J, leaving 16 bases between them. The CDR3 reads CASSAGPPRGYTF. The CDR3 nucleotides read TGTGCCAGCAGCGCGGGCCCCCCCCGAGGCTACACCTTC.

The gene calls are TRBV6-1 and TRBJ2-7, with D perhaps matching TRBD1 (8 bases). The CDR3 has 16 residues. Germline V lookup: CDR1 MNHNS, CDR2 SASEGT. V was cut by 4 bases and J by 2 bases, with 18 bases left in between. The chain's CDR3 is CASSANTGGDAYEQYF. In DNA, the CDR3 is TGTGCCAGCAGTGCGAATACAGGGGGGGACGCCTACGAGCAGTACTTC.

The chain recombines TRBV18 with TRBJ1-1, with 7 bases lining up with TRBD1. The CDR3 contains 13 residues. V dropped 2 bases and J dropped 5; count of bases not matched to a gene: 2. In germline, CDR1 is KGHSH, CDR2 LQKENI. This CDR3 reads CASSPKGATEAFF. As DNA, the CDR3 is TGTGCCAGCTCACCAAAGGGGGCAACTGAAGCTTTCTTT. Full variable domain (remainder filled in from reference TRBV18 and TRBJ1-1): NAGVMQNPRHLVRRRGQEARLRCSPMKGHSHVYWYRQLPEEGLKFMVYLQKENIIDESGMPKERFSAEFPKEGPSILRIQQVVRGDSAAYFCASSPKGATEAFFGQGTRLTVV.

This clone was seen only a few times. V gene TRBV5-4 combines with J gene TRBJ2-5; TRBD1 matches 9 bases. Germline V CDR1 and CDR2: SGHNT, YYREEE (reference sequence). The trim removed 4 bases at V and 5 bases at J, leaving 9 bases unmatched. This CDR3 has 15 amino acids. CDR3 nucleotide sequence: TGTGCCAGCAGCCTGGGACAGGGCACGGGGGAGACCCAGTACTTC. Its translation is CASSLGQGTGETQYF.

Notes on this clone: The sample carries other DNA sequences with the same CDR3. This sequence joins TRBV27 and TRBJ1-1; D not resolved. The CDR3 is made up of 14 amino acids. Germline loops: CDR1 MNHEY, CDR2 SMNVEV (reference sequence). Trimming removed 6 bases at V and 1 base at J, with 12 bases between. The CDR3 region is CASSLRRGNTEAFF. CDR3 bases: TGTGCCAGCAGCCTCCGGCGGGGGAACACTGAAGCTTTCTTT.

This chain uses TRBV12-3 or TRBV12-4 with TRBJ2-1; D is perhaps TRBD1 (5 bases). The CDR3 covers 13 residues. V dropped 6 bases and J dropped 4 bases, with 10 bases sitting between them. The CDR3 reads CASSTGNYNEQFF. CDR3 DNA sequence: TGTGCCAGCAGCACAGGAAATTACAATGAGCAGTTCTTC.

The chain couples TRBV18 to TRBJ2-5, with a weak D call TRBD1 (5 bases). The germline V gene has CDR1 KGHSH and CDR2 LQKENI. The CDR3 consists of 13 residues. V was cut by 5 bases and J by 4 bases, with 11 bases left in between. This CDR3 is CASSTRVGETQYF. CDR3 in DNA: TGTGCCAGCTCAACCAGGGTAGGAGAGACCCAGTACTTC.

This clone was recorded once. The chain couples TRBV11-2 to TRBJ2-3; TRBD2 aligns across 8 bases. The CDR3 is 14 residues long. Losses at the gene ends were 5 bases for V and 2 bases for J; bases not matched to a gene: 3. Germline assignment: CDR1 SGHAT and CDR2 FQNNGV. CDR3 DNA: TGTGCCAGCAGCACTAGCGGAACCACAGATACGCAGTATTTT. Amino acids: CASSTSGTTDTQYF.

The chain links TRBV11-2 to TRBJ2-5; 9 positions match TRBD1. Germline assignment: CDR1 SGHAT and CDR2 FQNNGV. The junction had 3 bases not matched to a gene; V was cut back by 5 bases and J by 5 bases. This CDR3 is 13 amino acids long. The CDR3 sequence is CASSRTGAETQYF. CDR3 bases: TGTGCCAGCAGCCGGACAGGGGCCGAGACCCAGTACTTC.

The rearrangement uses TRBV5-4 and TRBJ2-5; TRBD2 matches at 10 bases. CDR1 is SGHNT and CDR2 is YYREEE in the germline V gene (reference sequence). The CDR3 spans 16 residues. J lost 5 bases, V lost 1 base, and 8 bases had no gene match. The chain's CDR3 is CASSLRSGGAWETQYF. The CDR3 DNA reads TGTGCCAGCAGCTTGAGGAGCGGGGGGGCCTGGGAGACCCAGTACTTC.

V usage is TRBV4-1 and J usage is TRBJ2-2; D is ambiguous. Looked up from germline, CDR1 is MGHRA and CDR2 is YSYEKL. This CDR3 has 17 residues. The germline V and J ends were trimmed by 0 bases and 4 bases, with 15 bases remaining between them. CDR3: CASSQDIRGASTGELFF. In nucleotides, the CDR3 is TGCGCCAGCAGCCAAGATATTCGCGGAGCTTCCACCGGGGAGCTGTTTTTT.

V gene TRBV6-6 combines with J gene TRBJ2-3; 8 nucleotides agree with TRBD1. The CDR3 spans 16 residues. V lost 5 bases and J lost 2; bases outside the gene matches: 9. Germline V gives CDR1 MNHNY, CDR2 SVGAGI (reference sequence). The CDR3 DNA is TGTGCCAGCAGTCCCAAGACAGGGGAGGCCACAGATACGCAGTATTTT. Translated: CASSPKTGEATDTQYF.

The chain is built from TRBV12-3 or TRBV12-4 and TRBJ1-1, with D hard to call. Trimming removed 5 bases from V and 4 bases from J, with 11 bases in between. The CDR3 loop spans 13 amino acids. CDR3 in amino acids: CASSPSRGTEAFF. DNA for the CDR3: TGTGCCAGCAGTCCGTCGCGAGGCACTGAAGCTTTCTTT.

V and J are TRBV27 and TRBJ1-2, with D possibly TRBD1 on 6 matching bases. Trimming took 6 bases from V and 3 from J, leaving 20 bases between them. Germline assignment: CDR1 MNHEY and CDR2 SMNVEV (reference sequence). The CDR3 extends over 16 amino acids. In DNA form, the CDR3 reads TGTGCCAGCAGCCCAAACGTCAGGGGACAATACTATGGCTACACCTTC. This encodes CASSPNVRGQYYGYTF.

V gene TRBV5-4 combines with J gene TRBJ2-3; D perhaps matches TRBD2 (7 bases). Germline assignment: CDR1 SGHNT and CDR2 YYREEE (reference sequence). With 4 bases removed from V and 11 bases from J, the gap between germline ends came to 11 bases. CDR3 length equals 11 residues. The CDR3 is CASSGGDKQYF. CDR3 DNA: TGTGCCAGCAGCGGGGGGGACAAGCAGTATTTT.

CDR3 in DNA: TGTGCCAGCTTGGACAAGGTGGGCGGCTACACCTTC. This sequence encodes CASLDKVGGYTF. The J gene is TRBJ1-2, the V gene TRBV10-3; the D gene is possibly TRBD1 (5 bases). V shed 10 bases and J shed 8 bases, with 17 bases lying between them. The germline V gene encodes CDR1 ENHRY and CDR2 SYGVKD. CDR3 length: 12 amino acids.

This sequence joins TRBV19 and TRBJ1-4, with TRBD1 identical over 7 bases. This CDR3 has 15 residues. V lost 7 bases and J lost 10; bases outside the gene matches: 15. Germline CDR1 is LNHDA and CDR2 is SQIVND (reference sequence). The CDR3 DNA sequence: TGTGCCAGTAATCCAGGGGGAAACCCTGGGGGAAAACTGTTTTTT. This gives the protein CASNPGGNPGGKLFF.

The chain employs TRBV19 and TRBJ2-3; D is uncertain. The CDR3 runs 13 residues. Looked up from germline, CDR1 is LNHDA and CDR2 is SQIVND (reference sequence). Trimming shortened V by 4 bases and J by 8 bases, and 13 bases separated the two germline ends. The CDR3 region has the DNA TGTGCCAGTAGTAGTGGGCCTCTCGGTACGCAGTATTTT. Translation: CASSSGPLGTQYF. The variable domain in full, completed from reference TRBV19 and TRBJ2-3, reads DGGITQSPKYLFRKEGQNVTLSCEQNLNHDAMYWYRQDPGQGLRLIYYSQIVNDFQKGDIAEGYSVSREKKESFPLTVTSAQKNPTAFYLCASSSGPLGTQYFGPGTRLTVL.

To note about this clone: Mismatch with germline at one junction end may stem from a read error. This chain joins TRBV18 and TRBJ1-2, with D possibly TRBD1 on 6 matching bases. From germline, CDR1 is KGHSH and CDR2 LQKENI. The CDR3 contains 12 residues. CDR3 protein: CASSPPTGLVSF. In DNA, the CDR3 is TGTGCCAGCTCACCACCGACAGGCTTGGTATCCTTC.

This clone was detected only once. The chain is built from TRBV5-4 and TRBJ2-3; TRBD2 matches 8 bases. The V and J ends lost 0 bases and 3 bases, in that order; junction bases with no gene match: 3. The CDR3 covers 15 residues. The germline CDR1 and CDR2 sequences are SGHNT and YYREEE (reference sequence). CDR3 in DNA: TGTGCCAGCAGCTTGGACGGGGGGGGTACAGATACGCAGTATTTT. Its translation is CASSLDGGGTDTQYF.

J is TRBJ2-7 and V is TRBV7-2, with D maybe TRBD1 (5 bases). CDR3 length: 15 residues. Trimming removed 1 base at V and 3 bases at J, with 13 bases between. Germline V gives CDR1 SGHTA, CDR2 FQGNSA. CDR3 bases: TGTGCCAGCAGCTTAGGGTGGGCAGGGATCTACGAGCAGTACTTC. Translated, it gives CASSLGWAGIYEQYF.